This T cell receptor beta chain derives from a study of blood T cell repertoires in COVID-19. Turning to the study itself: From T cells, B-cell-depleted T cells, or PBMCs came the material, which was cDNA or gDNA.

Original processing notes: Estimation of nucleated cell counts was performed using reference gene primer amplification. Here immunoSEQ multiplex PCR was the method, and the copy in TCRdb shows in-frame clones only, minus some. V, J and clone size derive from that table, while D and trimming were established from the DNA sequence. This table has 150,000 to 200,000 clones, 70% to 90% appearing once. V was trimmed by 6 bases and J by 6 bases, leaving 12 bases between them. In germline, CDR1 is MNHEY, CDR2 SVGAGI. The CDR3 is 13 amino acids. The sequence came from a human donor with active or convalescent COVID-19. The donor label of this sample is uncertain. The sample was peripheral blood. The J gene is TRBJ2-1, the V gene TRBV6-5, with D possibly matching TRBD2 (6 bases). CDR3 sequence: CASRTGTFNEQFF. For the CDR3, the DNA is TGTGCCAGCAGGACTGGGACTTTCAATGAGCAGTTCTTC.